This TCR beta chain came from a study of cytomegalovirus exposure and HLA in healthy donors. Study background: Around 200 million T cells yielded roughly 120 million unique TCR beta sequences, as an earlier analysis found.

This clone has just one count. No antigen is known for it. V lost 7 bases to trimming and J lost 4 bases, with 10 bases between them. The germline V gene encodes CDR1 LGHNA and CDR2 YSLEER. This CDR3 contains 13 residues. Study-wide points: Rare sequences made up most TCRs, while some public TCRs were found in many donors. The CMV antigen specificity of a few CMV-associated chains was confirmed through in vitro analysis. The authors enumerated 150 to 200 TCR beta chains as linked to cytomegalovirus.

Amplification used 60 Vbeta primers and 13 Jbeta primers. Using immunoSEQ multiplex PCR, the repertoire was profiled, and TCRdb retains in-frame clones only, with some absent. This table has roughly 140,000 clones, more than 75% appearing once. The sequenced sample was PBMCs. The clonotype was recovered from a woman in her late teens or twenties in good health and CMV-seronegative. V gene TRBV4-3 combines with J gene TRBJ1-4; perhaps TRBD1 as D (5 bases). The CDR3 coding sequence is TGCGCCAGCAATGGGCAGGGTAATGAAAAACTGTTTTTT. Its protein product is CASNGQGNEKLFF.